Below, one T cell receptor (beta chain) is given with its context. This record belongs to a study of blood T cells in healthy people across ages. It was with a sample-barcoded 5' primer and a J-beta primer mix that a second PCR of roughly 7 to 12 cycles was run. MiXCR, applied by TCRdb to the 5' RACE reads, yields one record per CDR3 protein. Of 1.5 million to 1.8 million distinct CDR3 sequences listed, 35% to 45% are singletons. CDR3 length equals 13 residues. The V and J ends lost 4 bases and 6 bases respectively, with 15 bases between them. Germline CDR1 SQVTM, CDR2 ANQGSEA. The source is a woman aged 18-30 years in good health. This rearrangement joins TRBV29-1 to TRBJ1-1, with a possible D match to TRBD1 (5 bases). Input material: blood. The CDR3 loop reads CSVGGRALPEAFF. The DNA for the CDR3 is TGCAGCGTTGGGGGCAGGGCCTTACCTGAAGCTTTCTTT.